The 29 T cell receptor beta chains listed next were all sequenced from one sample in a study of CD8 T cells in ankylosing spondylitis. TCRdb recomputed calls from the 5' RACE reads with MiXCR, one row per CDR3 protein. The sample includes more than 300,000 distinct CDR3 sequences, 11% of them seen just once. Sequences were obtained from blood, either unsorted or a sorted T cell fraction (not recorded which). The receptors shown here come from a female donor with ankylosing spondylitis or in good health (not recorded which).

This clonotype was observed at least ten times. This rearrangement joins TRBV20-1 to TRBJ1-1; 9 bases fit TRBD1. This CDR3 is built from 14 residues. With 5 bases clipped from V and 4 bases from J, the junction kept 8 bases outside the gene matches. Germline V gene lookup returns CDR1 DFQATT and CDR2 SNEGSKA (reference sequence). For the CDR3, the DNA is TGCAGTGCTCATCCCGGGACAGGGACCACTGAAGCTTTCTTT. It specifies CSAHPGTGTTEAFF.

This clonotype occurred a few times. The rearrangement uses TRBV28 and TRBJ2-1; D ambiguous. This CDR3 is 14 amino acids long. CDR1 MDHEN and CDR2 SYDVKM come from the germline V gene. Trimming pared 1 base from V and 7 bases from J, leaving 11 bases between. Written as DNA, the CDR3 is TGTGCCAGCAGTTTATCCCCCGAAGGAAATGAGCAGTTCTTC. Its protein is CASSLSPEGNEQFF.

This clonotype was counted at least ten times. The chain employs TRBV5-5 and TRBJ1-6, with unresolved D. Deletions cut 0 bases from V and 7 bases from J, with 11 bases between. CDR1 and CDR2 (germline): SGHKS, YYEKEE (reference sequence). The CDR3 has 15 residues. The CDR3 nucleotides read TGTGCCAGCAGCTTGGGTATGGGTGCCAATTCACCCCTCCACTTT. Encoded protein: CASSLGMGANSPLHF.

This clonotype was seen ten or more times. The V gene is TRBV29-1, the J gene TRBJ2-1; 12 nucleotides agree with TRBD2. Per germline, CDR1 SQVTM and CDR2 ANQGSEA. Trimming removed 7 bases from V and 7 bases from J; junction bases left unmatched: 14. This CDR3 region has 16 residues. DNA of the CDR3: TGCAGCGCGGTGACTAGCGGGAGCGGCCCTGTGAATGAGCAGTTCTTC. Its translation: CSAVTSGSGPVNEQFF.

This chain links TRBV12-3 or TRBV12-4 with TRBJ1-6, with D perhaps matching TRBD1 (5 bases). The CDR3 is 16 residues long. The V end lost 0 bases, the J end lost 3 bases, and 9 bases lay between the germline ends. CDR3: CASSLARQNYNSPLHF. The CDR3 nucleotides are TGTGCCAGCAGTTTAGCCCGACAGAACTATAATTCACCCCTCCACTTT.

This chain joins TRBV18 and TRBJ1-6; TRBD1 matches at 7 bases. Germline loops: CDR1 KGHSH, CDR2 LQKENI. This CDR3 comprises 14 residues. V lost 6 bases and J lost 8; bases outside the gene matches: 7. This CDR3 is CASSPGGEDSPLHF. The DNA of the CDR3 is TGTGCCAGCTCGCCAGGGGGGGAGGATTCACCCCTCCACTTT.

Comments on this clonotype: A read error is possible here, since a much larger clone lies one base away. This chain joins TRBV5-1 and TRBJ2-3; D gene unclear. In germline, CDR1 is SGHRS, CDR2 YFSETQ. The CDR3 is 15 amino acids. Trimming pared 4 bases from V and 2 bases from J, leaving 14 bases between. The chain's CDR3 is CASSPTWLTTDTQYF. CDR3 nucleotide sequence: TGCGCCAGCAGCCCCACGTGGCTAACCACAGATACGCAGTATTTT.

This clonotype was picked up many times. V usage is TRBV12-3 or TRBV12-4 and J usage is TRBJ2-1; TRBD2 matches at 10 bases. This CDR3 region has 16 residues. After removal of 5 bases from V and 2 bases from J, the junction contained 6 bases not matched to a gene. Written as DNA, the CDR3 is TGTGCCAGCAGTCCAGGACTAGCGGCGACCTACAATGAGCAGTTCTTC. It is translated as CASSPGLAATYNEQFF.

The chain joins TRBV5-1 to TRBJ2-2, with 9 bases matching TRBD2. The V and J ends lost 0 bases and 5 bases, in that order; junction bases with no gene match: 5. This CDR3 is built from 16 residues. The germline CDR1 and CDR2 sequences are SGHRS and YFSETQ. CDR3 protein: CASSLAAGGQTGELFF. DNA of the CDR3: TGCGCCAGCAGCTTGGCGGCGGGAGGGCAGACCGGGGAGCTGTTTTTT.

This clonotype was seen repeatedly, ten times or more. The rearrangement uses TRBV11-2 and TRBJ1-1; a weak D match, TRBD1 (6 bases). Germline V lookup: CDR1 SGHAT, CDR2 FQNNGV. Trimming stripped 1 base from V and 3 bases from J, with 9 bases between. There are 14 residues in the CDR3. CDR3 amino acids: CASSLVTGYTEAFF. DNA for the CDR3: TGTGCCAGCAGCTTAGTTACAGGGTACACTGAAGCTTTCTTT.

This clonotype was seen at least ten times. In DNA, the CDR3 is TGTGCCAGCACTGGACCCGGTAAGCCCCAGCATTTT. Its translation: CASTGPGKPQHF. The chain uses TRBV28 and TRBJ1-5; D is ambiguous. Germline V lookup: CDR1 MDHEN, CDR2 SYDVKM. Trimming pared 7 bases from V and 8 bases from J, leaving 12 bases between. The CDR3 is 12 residues long.

This clonotype was counted between two and nine times. This sequence joins TRBV12-3 or TRBV12-4 and TRBJ1-2; no clear D gene. V was clipped by 3 bases and J by 7 bases, with 12 bases between them. The CDR3 contains 13 residues. The CDR3 sequence is CASSFGGLGGYTF. The CDR3 DNA is TGTGCCAGCAGTTTCGGAGGGCTTGGTGGCTACACCTTC.

This clonotype showed up many times. The J gene is TRBJ2-3, the V gene TRBV7-6; D remains unclear. The CDR3 length is 16 residues. Germline lookup yields CDR1 SGHVS and CDR2 FNYEAQ. V was shortened by 1 base and J by 1 base, with 12 bases between the two germline ends. CDR3 sequence reads: CASSLGSRVRTDTQYF. The CDR3 nucleotides are TGTGCCAGCAGCTTAGGAAGTCGGGTCCGCACAGATACGCAGTATTTT.

This clonotype was observed a handful of times. The chain links TRBV20-1 to TRBJ2-3; a weak D match, TRBD2 (6 bases). In germline, CDR1 is DFQATT, CDR2 SNEGSKA (reference sequence). The ends were cut back, 6 bases at V and 0 bases at J, with 16 bases in the middle. This CDR3 region has 15 residues. CDR3 sequence reads: CSALGARDSTDTQYF. DNA for the CDR3: TGCAGTGCCCTTGGTGCGCGGGATAGCACAGATACGCAGTATTTT.

This clonotype was observed a handful of times. The gene calls are TRBV25-1 and TRBJ1-1, with 7 positions matching TRBD1. This CDR3 has 14 amino acids. The germline V gene encodes CDR1 MGHDK and CDR2 SYGVNS. Trimming removed 8 bases from V and 6 bases from J; junction bases left unmatched: 12. In DNA, the CDR3 is TGTGCCAGCCAAGGGGACAGCGTCTATTCTGAAGCTTTCTTT. Translating it yields CASQGDSVYSEAFF.

The J gene is TRBJ2-7, the V gene TRBV5-1, with 7 positions matching TRBD1. J was trimmed by 4 bases and V by 2 bases; bases with no gene match: 9. This CDR3 contains 15 residues. The V gene's germline CDR1 is SGHRS and CDR2 YFSETQ. The CDR3 protein is CASSLSGQELYEQYF. In DNA form, the CDR3 reads TGCGCCAGCAGCTTATCCGGACAGGAACTATACGAGCAGTACTTC.

This clonotype was seen repeatedly, ten times or more. This CDR3 is CASSLETVSEAFF. The CDR3 nucleotides are TGCGCCAGCAGCTTGGAGACAGTGAGCGAAGCTTTCTTT. V usage is TRBV5-1 and J usage is TRBJ1-1; possibly TRBD1 for D (5 bases). Trimming shortened V by 0 bases and J by 8 bases, and 11 bases separated the two germline ends. The CDR3 covers 13 residues. The germline V gene has CDR1 SGHRS and CDR2 YFSETQ.

There are many counts of this clonotype. J is TRBJ2-1 and V is TRBV7-2; D may correspond to TRBD1 or TRBD2 (6 bases each). The V gene's germline CDR1 is SGHTA and CDR2 FQGNSA. V shed 3 bases and J shed 5 bases, with 20 bases lying between them. The CDR3 sequence is 17 residues long. The CDR3 here is CASSFKGGIGHNNEQFF. Written as DNA, the CDR3 is TGTGCCAGCAGCTTCAAAGGGGGGATCGGCCACAACAATGAGCAGTTCTTC.

This chain links TRBV5-1 with TRBJ2-6; D ambiguous. The germline V gene has CDR1 SGHRS and CDR2 YFSETQ. This CDR3 spans 16 amino acids. V lost 2 bases to trimming and J lost 0 bases, with 9 bases between them. The CDR3 nucleotides read TGCGCCAGCAGCTTCTCCGGCAGCTCTGGGGCCAACGTCCTGACTTTC. This translates into CASSFSGSSGANVLTF. Full variable domain (remainder filled in from reference TRBV5-1 and TRBJ2-6): KAGVTQTPRYLIKTRGQQVTLSCSPISGHRSVSWYQQTPGQGLQFLFEYFSETQRNKGNFPGRFSGRQFSNSRSEMNVSTLELGDSALYLCASSFSGSSGANVLTFGAGSRLTVL.

There are many counts of this clonotype. The J gene is TRBJ1-4, the V gene TRBV5-1, with 7 bases matching TRBD1. The V and J ends lost 3 bases and 5 bases, in that order; junction bases with no gene match: 10. Germline-derived CDR1 and CDR2 are SGHRS and YFSETQ. The CDR3 totals 16 residues. CDR3 bases: TGCGCCAGCAGCTCCCTCAGGGGGGGGGTGAATGAAAAACTGTTTTTT. Its protein is CASSSLRGGVNEKLFF.

The rearrangement uses TRBV7-2 and TRBJ2-3; 8 bases match TRBD1. With V trimmed by 5 bases and J by 2 bases, 6 bases remained unmatched. CDR1 and CDR2 (germline): SGHTA, FQGNSA. There are 15 residues in the CDR3. The CDR3 nucleotides are TGTGCCAGCAGCCCGCGGACAGGGATCACAGATACGCAGTATTTT. Its translation is CASSPRTGITDTQYF.

This clonotype was picked up many times. The J gene is TRBJ2-2, the V gene TRBV28; either TRBD1 or TRBD2 may fit D (6 bases each). CDR1 and CDR2 from the germline V gene are MDHEN and SYDVKM. The CDR3 is made up of 15 amino acids. V lost 9 bases, J lost 6 bases, and 20 bases lay in between. The CDR3 bases are TGTGCCAGTACCCTTGGGGGGCTAGACTCCGGGGAGCTGTTTTTT. Its translation: CASTLGGLDSGELFF.

This clonotype was seen repeatedly, ten times or more. The CDR3 sequence is CASSLGTGASYEQYF. CDR3 DNA sequence: TGCGCCAGCAGCTTGGGGACAGGGGCCTCCTACGAGCAGTACTTC. This sequence joins TRBV5-1 and TRBJ2-7; 9 positions match TRBD1. V trimming: 0 bases; J trimming: 0 bases; junction bases outside the gene matches: 1. This CDR3 comprises 15 residues. The germline CDR1 and CDR2 sequences are SGHRS and YFSETQ.

This clonotype has ten or more counts. At one end the junction does not follow the germline gene, possibly because of a read error. The chain joins TRBV5-1 to TRBJ1-1; a possible D gene is TRBD1 (6 bases). The CDR3 has 14 residues. Germline-derived CDR1 and CDR2 are SGHRS and YFSETQ. DNA of the CDR3: TGTGCCAGCAGCTTAGTGGGAGGGGGCACTGAAGCTTTCTTT. Translating it yields CASSLVGGGTEAFF.

This clonotype was recorded at least ten times. The J gene is TRBJ1-5, the V gene TRBV20-1, with 8 bases identical to TRBD1. Germline CDR1 reads DFQATT; CDR2 reads SNEGSKA (reference sequence). The CDR3 totals 12 residues. After removal of 7 bases from V and 8 bases from J, the junction contained 7 bases not matched to a gene. DNA for the CDR3: TGCAGTGTTCGGACAGGGAGTAAGCCCCAGCATTTT. This encodes CSVRTGSKPQHF.

This clonotype was seen only a few times. The chain carries TRBV7-9 and TRBJ2-3; D uncertain. Trimming stripped 5 bases from V and 0 bases from J, with 15 bases between. CDR1 SEHNR and CDR2 FQNEAQ come from the germline V gene (reference sequence). The CDR3 runs 16 residues. CDR3 bases: TGTGCCAGCAGCCTACTCCAGGCCTCTAGCACAGATACGCAGTATTTT. It encodes CASSLLQASSTDTQYF.

Only a few counts were recorded for this clonotype. This chain links TRBV10-3 with TRBJ1-2; TRBD1 is a possible D gene (6 bases). The V gene's germline CDR1 is ENHRY and CDR2 SYGVKD. This CDR3 is 15 amino acids long. Deletions cut 2 bases from V and 6 bases from J, with 16 bases between. In DNA form, the CDR3 reads TGTGCCATCAGTGAGCGACAGGTCCTCCAAAATGGCTACACCTTC. Its translation: CAISERQVLQNGYTF.

This clonotype was found a few times. This chain uses TRBV19 with TRBJ2-2; possibly TRBD2 for D (7 bases). From germline, CDR1 is LNHDA and CDR2 SQIVND (reference sequence). Trimming removed 1 base from V and 4 bases from J, with 10 bases in between. CDR3 length equals 15 residues. Here the CDR3 DNA reads TGTGCCAGTAGTATAGGAAGGGGGGGCACCGGGGAGCTGTTTTTT. Its protein is CASSIGRGGTGELFF.

This chain uses TRBV16 with TRBJ1-5, with a weak D call TRBD1 (6 bases). The germline V gene has CDR1 KGHSY and CDR2 FQNENV. V was pared by 2 bases and J by 3 bases, with 14 bases between. This CDR3 has 16 residues. The CDR3 sequence is CASSQAPGQNNQPQHF. In DNA, the CDR3 is TGTGCCAGCAGCCAAGCTCCGGGACAAAACAATCAGCCCCAGCATTTT.